This T cell receptor beta chain derives from a study of lymphopenia after photon versus proton radiotherapy. The method was immunoSEQ multiplex PCR; TCRdb's version includes in-frame clones alone and lacks a portion of them. The sample yields about 65,000 clones, more than 75% seen once. V was clipped by 5 bases and J by 2 bases, with 15 bases between them. CDR3 length equals 15 residues. Germline values: CDR1 SGHVS, CDR2 FQNEAQ. Material: peripheral blood, obtained from a patient treated with proton-based radiotherapy. This sequence was found in a man at least 80 years old with esophageal cancer. V usage is TRBV7-8 and J usage is TRBJ2-5, with D possibly being TRBD2 (7 bases). The CDR3 loop reads CASSARGARQETQYF. CDR3 nucleotides: TGTGCCAGCAGCGCTCGGGGGGCCCGACAAGAGACCCAGTACTTC.